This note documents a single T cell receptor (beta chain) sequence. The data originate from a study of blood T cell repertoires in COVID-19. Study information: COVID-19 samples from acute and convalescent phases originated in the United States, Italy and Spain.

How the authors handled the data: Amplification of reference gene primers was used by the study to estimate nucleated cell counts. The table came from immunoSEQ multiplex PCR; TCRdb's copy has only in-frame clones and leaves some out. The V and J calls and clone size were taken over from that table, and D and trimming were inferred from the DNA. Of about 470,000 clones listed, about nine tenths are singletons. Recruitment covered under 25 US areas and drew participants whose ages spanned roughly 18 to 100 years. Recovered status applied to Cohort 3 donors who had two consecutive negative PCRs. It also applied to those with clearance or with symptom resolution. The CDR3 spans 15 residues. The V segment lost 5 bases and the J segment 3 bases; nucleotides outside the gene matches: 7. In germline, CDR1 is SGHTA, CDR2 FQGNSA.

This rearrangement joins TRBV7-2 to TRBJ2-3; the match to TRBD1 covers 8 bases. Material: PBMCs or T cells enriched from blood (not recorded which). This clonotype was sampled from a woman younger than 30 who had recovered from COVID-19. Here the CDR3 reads CASSPDRVGTDTQYF. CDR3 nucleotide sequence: TGTGCCAGCAGCCCGGACAGGGTAGGAACAGATACGCAGTATTTT. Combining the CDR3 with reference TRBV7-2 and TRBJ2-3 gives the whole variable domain GAGVSQSPSNKVTEKGKDVELRCDPISGHTALYWYRQSLGQGLEFLIYFQGNSAPDKSGLPSDRFSAERTGGSVSTLTIQRTQQEDSAVYLCASSPDRVGTDTQYFGPGTRLTVL.